The 13 T cell receptor beta chains in this list originate from one sample, sequenced in a study of Tregs in tolerant kidney transplant recipients. The method was immunoSEQ multiplex PCR; TCRdb's version includes in-frame clones alone and lacks a portion of them. The sample holds around 86,000 clones, roughly nine tenths seen once. Recipients received nonmyeloablative bone marrow transplants from related graft donors, with transient mixed chimerism. The sample in question was CD4+ T cells from blood (PBMCs), obtained 24 months after the transplant. These receptor sequences come from a human patient who received a combined kidney and bone marrow transplant. The graft donor may account for some of the T cells.

The chain employs TRBV1 and TRBJ2-5; TRBD2, the table's D call, was not compared with the DNA. TRBV1 represents a pseudogene. This CDR3 region has 18 residues. CDR3 amino acids: CTSSQDSGRATIRETQYF. As DNA, the CDR3 is TGCACCAGCAGCCAAGATAGCGGGAGGGCCACTATTAGAGAGACCCAGTACTTC.

The rearrangement uses TRBV7-9 and TRBJ2-7; D possibly corresponds to TRBD1 (5 bases). The CDR3 has 14 residues. Germline values: CDR1 SEHNR, CDR2 FQNEAQ (reference sequence). The ends were cut back, 5 bases at V and 2 bases at J, with 13 bases in the middle. The CDR3 here is CASSLTDSTYEQYF. Written as DNA, the CDR3 is TGTGCCAGCAGCCTGACTGACAGTACCTACGAGCAGTACTTC.

V gene TRBV6-1 combines with J gene TRBJ1-4; 7 bases fit TRBD1. The CDR3 totals 15 residues. CDR1 and CDR2 (germline): MNHNS, SASEGT. V was pared by 6 bases and J by 3 bases, with 7 bases of the junction left unmatched. CDR3 DNA: TGTGCCAGCAGGAAATTGGGGACAGCTAATGAAAAACTGTTTTTT. Translation gives CASRKLGTANEKLFF.

The genes are TRBV30 and TRBJ1-2; no firm D call. The CDR3 spans 13 residues. V was trimmed by 2 bases and J by 7 bases, leaving 14 bases between them. Looked up from germline, CDR1 is GTSNPN and CDR2 is SVGIG (reference sequence). Here the CDR3 DNA reads TGTGCCTGGAGTAGTACGGGGTTGGGTGGCTACACCTTC. Its translation: CAWSSTGLGGYTF.

The rearrangement joins TRBV7-2 to TRBJ2-7; 12 positions match TRBD2. Germline V gene data show CDR1 as SGHTA and CDR2 as FQGNSA. This CDR3 is built from 15 residues. The J segment lost 3 bases and the V segment lost 5 bases, leaving 5 bases of the junction unmatched. CDR3: CASSPGTSGYYEQYF. For the CDR3, the DNA is TGTGCCAGCAGCCCAGGGACTAGCGGGTACTACGAGCAGTACTTC.

This chain uses TRBV7-2 with TRBJ2-1, with 13 bases matching TRBD2. The CDR3 extends over 14 amino acids. The J segment lost 8 bases and the V segment lost 4 bases, leaving 2 bases of the junction unmatched. The V gene's germline CDR1 is SGHTA and CDR2 FQGNSA. This CDR3 is CASSSGLAGDEQFF. As DNA, the CDR3 is TGTGCCAGCAGCTCTGGACTAGCGGGGGATGAGCAGTTCTTC.

The chain links TRBV7-2 to TRBJ2-3, with D maybe TRBD2 (5 bases). The V gene lost 2 bases and the J gene lost 3 bases, with 9 bases spanning the gap. The germline gives CDR1 SGHTA, CDR2 FQGNSA. The CDR3 extends over 14 amino acids. The CDR3 DNA is TGTGCCAGCAGCTTACTTGGCGGGACAGATACGCAGTATTTT. This codes for CASSLLGGTDTQYF.

V usage is TRBV11-2 and J usage is TRBJ1-1; a possible D gene is TRBD1 (6 bases). The V and J ends lost 3 bases and 5 bases respectively, with 19 bases between them. CDR3 length: 16 amino acids. The V gene's germline CDR1 is SGHAT and CDR2 FQNNGV. CDR3 DNA sequence: TGTGCCAGCAGCTTGCGCAAACAGGGCGGTAGGACTGAAGCTTTCTTT. Residues: CASSLRKQGGRTEAFF.

CDR3 residues: CAIRPLAGETNTGELFF. In nucleotides, the CDR3 is TGTGCCATCAGACCACTAGCGGGGGAAACTAACACCGGGGAGCTGTTTTTT. The V call is TRBV10-3, the J call TRBJ2-2; TRBD2 matches at 11 bases. CDR3 length: 17 residues. V lost 6 bases and J lost 2; bases outside the gene matches: 8. The germline gives CDR1 ENHRY, CDR2 SYGVKD.

The chain links TRBV5-6 to TRBJ1-5; a weak D match, TRBD1 (5 bases). The CDR3 totals 15 residues. CDR1 is SGHDT, CDR2 YYEEEE, per germline. V gave up 1 base and J gave up 2 bases, with 10 bases separating them. Here the CDR3 reads CASSLYGGGNQPQHF. CDR3 nucleotide sequence: TGTGCCAGCAGCTTGTATGGGGGGGGCAATCAGCCCCAGCATTTT.

V is TRBV7-8 and J is TRBJ2-2, with a tentative D call TRBD1 (7 bases). V was pared by 4 bases and J by 4 bases, with 19 bases between. The CDR3 is made up of 17 amino acids. CDR1 and CDR2 from the germline V gene are SGHVS and FQNEAQ. CDR3 nucleotide sequence: TGTGCCAGCAGCTCCACCTGGGGCAGGGGGGCCACCGGGGAGCTGTTTTTT. It codes for CASSSTWGRGATGELFF.

The chain carries TRBV9 and TRBJ2-6; 8 nucleotides align to TRBD1. The V segment lost 3 bases and the J segment 0 bases; nucleotides outside the gene matches: 11. Germline V gives CDR1 SGDLS, CDR2 YYNGEE. This CDR3 comprises 19 residues. In DNA, the CDR3 is TGTGCCAGCAGCGCGTCACGGACAGGGTTGCTCTCTGGGGCCAACGTCCTGACTTTC. Translation gives CASSASRTGLLSGANVLTF.

The J gene is TRBJ1-3, the V gene TRBV12-5; 11 bases are shared with TRBD1. There are 18 residues in the CDR3. With V trimmed by 3 bases and J by 0 bases, 7 bases remained unmatched. Germline V gene lookup returns CDR1 LGHNT and CDR2 FRNRAP. The CDR3 sequence: CASGFGTGGPLSGNTIYF. In DNA, the CDR3 is TGTGCTAGTGGTTTTGGGACAGGGGGTCCCCTCTCTGGAAACACCATATATTTT.